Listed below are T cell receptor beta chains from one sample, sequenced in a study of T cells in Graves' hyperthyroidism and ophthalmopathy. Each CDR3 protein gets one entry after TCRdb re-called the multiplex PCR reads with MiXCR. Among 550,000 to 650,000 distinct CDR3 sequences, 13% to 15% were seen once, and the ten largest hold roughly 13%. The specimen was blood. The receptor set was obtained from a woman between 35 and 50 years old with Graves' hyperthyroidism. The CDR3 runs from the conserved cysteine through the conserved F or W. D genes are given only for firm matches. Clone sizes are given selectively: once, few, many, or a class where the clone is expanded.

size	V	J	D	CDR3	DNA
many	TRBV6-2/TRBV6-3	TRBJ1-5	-	CALNGPQHF	TGTGCCCTGAATGGTCCCCAGCATTTT
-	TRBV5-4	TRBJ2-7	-	CASSSKGGLLSYEQYF	TGTGCCAGCAGCTCAAAGGGCGGGTTACTTTCCTACGAGCAGTACTTC
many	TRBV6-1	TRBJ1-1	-	CASSDYLGTEAFF	TGTGCCAGCAGTGACTACCTAGGGACTGAAGCTTTCTTT
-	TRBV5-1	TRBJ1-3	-	CASSLGEASSGNTIYF	TGCGCCAGCAGCTTGGGGGAGGCCAGCTCTGGAAACACCATATATTTT
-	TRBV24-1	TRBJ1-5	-	CATSSSGMVNQPQHF	TGTGCCACCAGTTCCTCAGGGATGGTCAATCAGCCCCAGCATTTT
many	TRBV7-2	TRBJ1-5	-	CASSKQLTGQPQHF	TGTGCCAGCAGCAAACAGCTCACCGGTCAGCCCCAGCATTTT
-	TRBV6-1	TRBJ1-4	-	CASSGAGANEKLFF	TGTGCCAGCAGCGGGGCGGGGGCTAATGAAAAACTGTTTTTT
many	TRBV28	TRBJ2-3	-	CASSTGTGVTSGNSETDTQYF	TGTGCCAGCAGCACCGGGACAGGGGTTACTAGCGGGAACAGTGAGACAGATACGCAGTATTTT
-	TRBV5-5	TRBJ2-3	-	CASSLGVHTDTQYF	TGTGCCAGCAGCTTGGGGGTCCACACAGATACGCAGTATTTT
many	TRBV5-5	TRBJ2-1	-	CASSLGSSVNEQFF	TGTGCCAGCAGCTTGGGGTCTAGCGTAAATGAGCAGTTCTTC
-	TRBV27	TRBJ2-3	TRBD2	CASSCLLTSGGDTQYF	TGTGCCAGCAGTTGTTTGCTGACTAGCGGGGGGGATACGCAGTATTTT
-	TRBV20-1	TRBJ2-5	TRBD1	CSARDLGTGEGTQYF	TGCAGTGCTAGAGATCTTGGGACAGGGGAGGGGACCCAGTACTTC
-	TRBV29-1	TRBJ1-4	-	CSVAPGRTNEKLFF	TGCAGCGTTGCACCCGGCAGAACTAATGAAAAACTGTTTTTT
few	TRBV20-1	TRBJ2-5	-	CSAHGSETQYF	TGCAGTGCTCACGGGAGTGAGACCCAGTACTTC
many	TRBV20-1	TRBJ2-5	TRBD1	CSATTQGAYETQYF	TGCAGTGCTACTACCCAGGGGGCCTATGAGACCCAGTACTTC
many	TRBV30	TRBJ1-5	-	CAWRAYSNQPQHF	TGTGCCTGGAGGGCATATAGCAATCAGCCCCAGCATTTT
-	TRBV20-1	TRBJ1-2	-	CSAPVSRVGGYTF	TGCAGTGCACCGGTATCGAGGGTGGGCGGCTACACCTTC
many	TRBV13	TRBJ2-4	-	CASSSTGLAKNIQYF	TGTGCCAGCAGTTCGACTGGACTAGCCAAAAACATTCAGTACTTC
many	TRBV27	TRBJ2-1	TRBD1	CASSFGTGGPYNEQFF	TGTGCCAGCAGTTTTGGTACAGGGGGCCCCTACAATGAGCAGTTCTTC